This TCR beta chain was recorded in a study of T cells after yellow fever vaccination. The CDR3 loop spans 12 amino acids. The V gene's germline CDR1 is LGHNA and CDR2 YNFKEQ. V dropped 4 bases and J dropped 9 bases, with 9 bases sitting between them. UMIs were added to TCR cDNA along with a universal primer site when it was made by 5'RACE template switching. TCRdb fed the 5' RACE reads into MiXCR, producing one record per CDR3 protein. The sample lists under 200,000 distinct CDR3 sequences, less than 9% occurring once. Ten or more counts support this clonotype. Source: CD4+ T cells sorted from PBMCs, taken 5 to 6 days after the first yellow fever vaccination. The clonotype originates from a man between 18 and 35 years old who received the YFV17D yellow fever vaccine. The chain couples TRBV4-2 to TRBJ2-2, with D perhaps matching TRBD2 (5 bases). For the CDR3, the DNA is TGTGCCAGCAGCCCCGAGGGAAGGGAGCTGTTTTTT. Protein: CASSPEGRELFF.